This T cell receptor beta chain is from a study of glioma-infiltrating T cells after dendritic cell vaccination. Notes on the study in general: Longer survival after dendritic cell vaccination followed higher pretreatment TIL content.

Trimming took off 2 bases at V and 5 bases at J, with 19 bases between the two ends. This CDR3 has 18 amino acids. The germline V gene has CDR1 MNHNS and CDR2 SASEGT. Time point indicated: after dendritic cell vaccination, including at tumor progression/relapse. Notes on this clone: Its specificity is unknown.

Using immunoSEQ multiplex PCR, the repertoire was profiled, and TCRdb retains in-frame clones only, with some absent. The sample records 85,000 to 100,000 clones, about 81% being singletons. Sequences were derived from blood, sampled after dendritic cell vaccination. This sequence joins TRBV6-1 and TRBJ1-6, with D hard to call. The source is a human donor with glioblastoma. CDR3 in DNA: TGTGCCAGCAGTGAATTATATGTGGGCCTCCGGAATAATTCACCCCTCCACTTT. Translation: CASSELYVGLRNNSPLHF.